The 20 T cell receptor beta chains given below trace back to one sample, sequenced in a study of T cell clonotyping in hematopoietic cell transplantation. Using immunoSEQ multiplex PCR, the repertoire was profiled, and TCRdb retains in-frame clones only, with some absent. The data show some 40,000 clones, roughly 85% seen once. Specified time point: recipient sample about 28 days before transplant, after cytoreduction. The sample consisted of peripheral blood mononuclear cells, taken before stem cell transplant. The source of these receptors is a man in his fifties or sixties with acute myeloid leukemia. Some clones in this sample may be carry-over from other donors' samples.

The CDR3 region has the DNA TGTGCCAGCAGCCCCCGCGGGACTAGCGGGGCCTACGAGCAGTACTTC. It is translated as CASSPRGTSGAYEQYF. The V and J genes are TRBV9 and TRBJ2-7; 13 bases are a match to TRBD2. V shed 4 bases and J 2 bases; nucleotides not matched to a gene: 6. The CDR3 has 16 residues. Germline CDR1 reads SGDLS; CDR2 reads YYNGEE. Looking up the rest from reference TRBV9 and TRBJ2-7 gives the full variable domain: DSGVTQTPKHLITATGQRVTLRCSPRSGDLSVYWYQQSLDQGLQFLIQYYNGEERAKGNILERFSAQQFPDLHSELNLSSLELGDSALYFCASSPRGTSGAYEQYFGPGTRLTVT.

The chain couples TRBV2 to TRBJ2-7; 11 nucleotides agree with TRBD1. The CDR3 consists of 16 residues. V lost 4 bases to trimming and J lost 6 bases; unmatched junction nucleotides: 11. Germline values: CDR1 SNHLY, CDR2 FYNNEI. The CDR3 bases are TGTGCCAGCAGTGTGGACCAAAGGACAGGGGGCTTCGAGCAGTACTTC. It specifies CASSVDQRTGGFEQYF. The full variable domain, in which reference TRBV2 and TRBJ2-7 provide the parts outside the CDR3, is EPEVTQTPSHQVTQMGQEVILRCVPISNHLYFYWYRQILGQKVEFLVSFYNNEISEKSEIFDDQFSVERPDGSNFTLKIRSTKLEDSAMYFCASSVDQRTGGFEQYFGPGTRLTVT.

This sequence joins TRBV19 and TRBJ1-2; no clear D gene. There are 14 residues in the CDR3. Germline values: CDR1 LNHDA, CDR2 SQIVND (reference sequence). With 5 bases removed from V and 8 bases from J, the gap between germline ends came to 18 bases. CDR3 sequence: CASSRSTLQVGYTF. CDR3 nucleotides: TGTGCCAGTAGTCGCTCGACGCTCCAGGTGGGCTACACCTTC.

In DNA form, the CDR3 reads TGTGCCAGCAGGGGGGGAGGGTATGGCTACACCTTC. It codes for CASRGGGYGYTF. The rearrangement uses TRBV28 and TRBJ1-2, with D perhaps TRBD1 (5 bases). Germline CDR1 and CDR2: MDHEN and SYDVKM. Trimming shortened V by 6 bases and J by 5 bases, and 10 bases separated the two germline ends. The CDR3 has 12 amino acids.

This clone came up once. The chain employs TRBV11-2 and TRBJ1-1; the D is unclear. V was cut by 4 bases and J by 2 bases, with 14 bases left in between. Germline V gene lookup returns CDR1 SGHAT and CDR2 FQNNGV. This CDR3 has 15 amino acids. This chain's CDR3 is CASSSLDRKNTEAFF. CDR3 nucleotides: TGTGCCAGCAGCTCCCTAGACCGAAAAAACACTGAAGCTTTCTTT.

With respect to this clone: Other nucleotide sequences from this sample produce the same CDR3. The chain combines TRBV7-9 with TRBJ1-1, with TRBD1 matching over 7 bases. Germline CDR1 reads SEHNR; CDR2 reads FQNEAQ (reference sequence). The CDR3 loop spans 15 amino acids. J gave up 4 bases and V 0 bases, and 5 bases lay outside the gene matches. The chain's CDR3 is CASSLAEGAGTEAFF. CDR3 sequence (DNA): TGTGCCAGCAGCTTAGCTGAGGGGGCGGGCACTGAAGCTTTCTTT. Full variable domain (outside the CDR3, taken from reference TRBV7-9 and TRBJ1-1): DTGVSQNPRHKITKRGQNVTFRCDPISEHNRLYWYRQTLGQGPEFLTYFQNEAQLEKSRLLSDRFSAERPKGSFSTLEIQRTEQGDSAMYLCASSLAEGAGTEAFFGQGTRLTVV.

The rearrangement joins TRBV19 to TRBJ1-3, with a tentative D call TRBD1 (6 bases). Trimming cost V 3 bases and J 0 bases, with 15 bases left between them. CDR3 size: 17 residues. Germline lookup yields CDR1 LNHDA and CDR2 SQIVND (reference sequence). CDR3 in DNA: TGTGCCAGTAGTATCCCGACAGGAACAAGCTCTGGAAACACCATATATTTT. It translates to CASSIPTGTSSGNTIYF.

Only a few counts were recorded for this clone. The CDR3 protein is CASARGAGTANTEAFF. The CDR3 DNA reads as TGTGCCAGCGCCCGAGGGGCTGGTACGGCGAACACTGAAGCTTTCTTT. The rearrangement uses TRBV4-2 and TRBJ1-1; D is perhaps TRBD1 (5 bases). Germline V gene lookup returns CDR1 LGHNA and CDR2 YNFKEQ. The CDR3 runs 16 residues. Trimming took 8 bases from V and 1 from J, leaving 20 bases between them.

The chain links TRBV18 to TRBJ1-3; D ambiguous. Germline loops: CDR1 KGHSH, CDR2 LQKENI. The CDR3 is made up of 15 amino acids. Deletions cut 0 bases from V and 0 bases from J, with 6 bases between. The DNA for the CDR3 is TGTGCCAGCTCACCACCTACAAACTCTGGAAACACCATATATTTT. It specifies CASSPPTNSGNTIYF.

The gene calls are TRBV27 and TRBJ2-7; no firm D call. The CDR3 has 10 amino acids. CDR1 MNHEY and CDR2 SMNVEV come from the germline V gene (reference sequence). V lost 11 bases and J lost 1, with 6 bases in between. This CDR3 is CAGLSYEQYF. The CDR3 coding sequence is TGTGCCGGGTTATCCTACGAGCAGTACTTC.

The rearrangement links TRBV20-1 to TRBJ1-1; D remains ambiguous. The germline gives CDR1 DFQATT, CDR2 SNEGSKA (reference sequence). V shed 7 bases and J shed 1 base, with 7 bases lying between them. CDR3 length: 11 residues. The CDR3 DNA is TGCAGTGTTTGGGCGAACACTGAAGCTTTCTTT. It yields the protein CSVWANTEAFF.

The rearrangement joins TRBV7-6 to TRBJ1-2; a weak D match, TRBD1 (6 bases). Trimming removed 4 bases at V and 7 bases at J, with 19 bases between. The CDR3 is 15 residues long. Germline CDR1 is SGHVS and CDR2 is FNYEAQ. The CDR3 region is CASSSGTPSRSGYTF. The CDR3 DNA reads TGTGCCAGCAGCTCCGGGACACCCTCCCGGAGTGGCTACACCTTC.

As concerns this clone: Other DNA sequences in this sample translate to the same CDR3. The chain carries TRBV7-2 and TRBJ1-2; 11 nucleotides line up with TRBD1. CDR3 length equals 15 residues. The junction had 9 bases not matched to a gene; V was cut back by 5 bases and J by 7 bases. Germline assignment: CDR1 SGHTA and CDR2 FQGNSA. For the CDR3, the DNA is TGTGCCAGCAGCGGCAACGGACAGGGGGCGGGTGGCTACACCTTC. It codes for CASSGNGQGAGGYTF.

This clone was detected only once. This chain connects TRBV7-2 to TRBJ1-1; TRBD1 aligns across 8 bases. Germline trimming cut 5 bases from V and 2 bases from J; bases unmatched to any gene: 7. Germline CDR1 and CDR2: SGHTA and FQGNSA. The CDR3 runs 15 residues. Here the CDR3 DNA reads TGTGCCAGCAGCATACGACAGGGGATTAACACTGAAGCTTTCTTT. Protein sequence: CASSIRQGINTEAFF.

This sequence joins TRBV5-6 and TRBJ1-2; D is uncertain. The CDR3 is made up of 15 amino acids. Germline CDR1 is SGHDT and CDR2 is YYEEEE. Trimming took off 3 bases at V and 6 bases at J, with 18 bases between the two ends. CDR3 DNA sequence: TGTGCCAGCAGCTGGGAGAGTTTTGGCTTCCATGGCTACACCTTC. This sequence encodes CASSWESFGFHGYTF.

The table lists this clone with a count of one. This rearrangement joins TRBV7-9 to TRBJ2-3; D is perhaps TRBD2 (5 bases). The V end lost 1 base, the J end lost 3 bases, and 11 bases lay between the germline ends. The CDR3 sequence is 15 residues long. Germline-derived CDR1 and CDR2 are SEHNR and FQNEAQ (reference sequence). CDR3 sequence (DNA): TGTGCCAGCAGCTTAGATCTAGCAATGACAGATACGCAGTATTTT. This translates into CASSLDLAMTDTQYF. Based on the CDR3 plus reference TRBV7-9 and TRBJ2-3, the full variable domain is DTGVSQNPRHKITKRGQNVTFRCDPISEHNRLYWYRQTLGQGPEFLTYFQNEAQLEKSRLLSDRFSAERPKGSFSTLEIQRTEQGDSAMYLCASSLDLAMTDTQYFGPGTRLTVL.

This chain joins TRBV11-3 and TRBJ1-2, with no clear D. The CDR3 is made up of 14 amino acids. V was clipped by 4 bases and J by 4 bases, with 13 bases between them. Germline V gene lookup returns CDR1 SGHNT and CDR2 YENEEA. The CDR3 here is CASSWTSGSYGYTF. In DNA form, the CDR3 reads TGTGCCAGCAGCTGGACGAGCGGGAGCTATGGCTACACCTTC.

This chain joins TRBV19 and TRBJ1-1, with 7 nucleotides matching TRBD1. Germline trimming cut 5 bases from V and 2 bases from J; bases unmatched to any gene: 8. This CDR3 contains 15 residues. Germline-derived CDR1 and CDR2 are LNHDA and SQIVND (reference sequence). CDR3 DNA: TGTGCCAGTAGTGTAGGGGACAGTACAAACACTGAAGCTTTCTTT. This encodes CASSVGDSTNTEAFF.

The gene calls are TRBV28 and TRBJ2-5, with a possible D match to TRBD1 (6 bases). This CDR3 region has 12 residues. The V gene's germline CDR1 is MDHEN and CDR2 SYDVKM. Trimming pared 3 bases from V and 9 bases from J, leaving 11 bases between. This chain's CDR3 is CASSLIRGPQYF. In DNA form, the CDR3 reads TGTGCCAGCAGTTTGATCAGGGGCCCCCAGTACTTC. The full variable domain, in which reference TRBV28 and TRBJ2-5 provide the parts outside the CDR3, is DVKVTQSSRYLVKRTGEKVFLECVQDMDHENMFWYRQDPGLGLRLIYFSYDVKMKEKGDIPEGYSVSREKKERFSLILESASTNQTSMYLCASSLIRGPQYFGPGTRLLVL.

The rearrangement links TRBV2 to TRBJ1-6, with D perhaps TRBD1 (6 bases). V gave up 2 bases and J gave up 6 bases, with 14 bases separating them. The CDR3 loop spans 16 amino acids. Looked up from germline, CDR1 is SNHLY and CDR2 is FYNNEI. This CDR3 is CASSEFQGIGNSPLHF. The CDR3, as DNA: TGTGCCAGCAGTGAATTCCAGGGGATTGGTAATTCACCCCTCCACTTT.